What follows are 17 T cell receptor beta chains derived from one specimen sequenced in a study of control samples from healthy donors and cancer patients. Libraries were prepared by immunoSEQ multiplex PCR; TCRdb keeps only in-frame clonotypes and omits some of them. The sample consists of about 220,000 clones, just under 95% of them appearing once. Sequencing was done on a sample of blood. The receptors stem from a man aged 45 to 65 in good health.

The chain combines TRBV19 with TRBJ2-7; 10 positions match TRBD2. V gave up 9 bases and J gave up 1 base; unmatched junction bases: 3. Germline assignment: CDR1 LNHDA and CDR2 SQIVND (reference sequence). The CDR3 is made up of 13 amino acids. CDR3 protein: CARNSGGSYEQYV. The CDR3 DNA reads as TGTGCCAGAAATAGCGGGGGGTCCTACGAGCAGTACGTC.

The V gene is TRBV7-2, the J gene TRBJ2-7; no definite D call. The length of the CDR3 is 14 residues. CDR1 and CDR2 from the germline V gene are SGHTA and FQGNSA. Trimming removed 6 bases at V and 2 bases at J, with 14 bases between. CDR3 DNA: TGTGCCAGCAGTACCAGGTTTGATACCTACGAGCAGTACTTC. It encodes CASSTRFDTYEQYF.

The CDR3 bases are TGTGCCAGCAGTTTTTTGGTGAACACTGAAGCTTTCTTT. It translates to CASSFLVNTEAFF. V is TRBV6-5 and J is TRBJ1-1; D is unresolved. Trimming shortened V by 4 bases and J by 0 bases, and 6 bases separated the two germline ends. CDR3 length: 13 residues. CDR1 is MNHEY, CDR2 SVGAGI, per germline.

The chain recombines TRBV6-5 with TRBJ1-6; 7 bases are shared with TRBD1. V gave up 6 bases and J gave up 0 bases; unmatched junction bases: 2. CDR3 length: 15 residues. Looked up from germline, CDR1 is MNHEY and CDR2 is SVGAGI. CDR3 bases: TGTGCCAGCAGGGGACAGCTCTCCTATAATTCACCCCTCCACTTT. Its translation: CASRGQLSYNSPLHF.

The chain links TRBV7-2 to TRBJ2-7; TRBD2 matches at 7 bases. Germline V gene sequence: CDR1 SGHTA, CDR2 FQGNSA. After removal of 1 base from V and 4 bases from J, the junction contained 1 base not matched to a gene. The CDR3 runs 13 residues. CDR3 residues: CASSLDGGYEQYF. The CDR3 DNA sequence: TGTGCCAGCAGCTTAGACGGGGGGTACGAGCAGTACTTC.

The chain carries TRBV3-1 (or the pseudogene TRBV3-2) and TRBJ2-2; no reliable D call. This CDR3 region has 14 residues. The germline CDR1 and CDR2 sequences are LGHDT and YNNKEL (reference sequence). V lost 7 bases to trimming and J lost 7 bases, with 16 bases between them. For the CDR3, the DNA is TGTGCCAGCACCCGACTCTCCCCAGACGGGGAGCTGTTTTTT. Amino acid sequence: CASTRLSPDGELFF.

The CDR3 loop reads CASSLKGVDSPLHF. CDR3 coding DNA: TGTGCCAGCAGCTTGAAGGGGGTCGATTCACCCCTCCACTTT. The chain combines TRBV5-4 with TRBJ1-6; D is perhaps TRBD1 (6 bases). The V gene's germline CDR1 is SGHNT and CDR2 YYREEE (reference sequence). Trimming took 1 base from V and 8 from J, leaving 10 bases between them. The CDR3 covers 14 residues.

In nucleotides, the CDR3 is TGTGCCAGCTCTTCTCGGACAGGGGTTAATTCACCCCTCCACTTT. Its protein product is CASSSRTGVNSPLHF. This chain joins TRBV6-4 and TRBJ1-6; 9 bases fit TRBD1. Germline V gene lookup returns CDR1 MRHNA and CDR2 SNTAGT. The CDR3 sequence is 15 residues long. The V and J ends lost 8 bases and 6 bases, in that order; junction bases with no gene match: 8.

The CDR3 nucleotides are TGTGCCAGTAGTATTCTGAACGGCCCTCCAACCGGGGAGCTGTTTTTT. This encodes CASSILNGPPTGELFF. This chain links TRBV19 with TRBJ2-2; D gene ambiguous. Germline V gives CDR1 LNHDA, CDR2 SQIVND (reference sequence). V lost 3 bases and J lost 5, with 16 bases in between. The CDR3 sequence is 16 residues long.

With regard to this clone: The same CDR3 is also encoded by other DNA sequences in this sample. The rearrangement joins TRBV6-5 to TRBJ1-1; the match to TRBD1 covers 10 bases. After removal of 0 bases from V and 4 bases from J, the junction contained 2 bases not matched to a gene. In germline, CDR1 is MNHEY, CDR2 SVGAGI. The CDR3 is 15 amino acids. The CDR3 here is CASSYSWTGGTEAFF. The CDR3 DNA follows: TGTGCCAGCAGTTACTCTTGGACAGGGGGCACTGAAGCTTTCTTT.

The CDR3 is CASSRQGAGNQPQHF. The DNA for the CDR3 is TGTGCCAGCAGCCGACAGGGGGCAGGCAATCAGCCCCAGCATTTT. This sequence joins TRBV3-1 (or the pseudogene TRBV3-2) and TRBJ1-5; 10 bases match TRBD1. The CDR3 extends over 15 amino acids. In germline, CDR1 is LGHDT, CDR2 YNNKEL (reference sequence). V lost 4 bases and J lost 2; bases outside the gene matches: 2.

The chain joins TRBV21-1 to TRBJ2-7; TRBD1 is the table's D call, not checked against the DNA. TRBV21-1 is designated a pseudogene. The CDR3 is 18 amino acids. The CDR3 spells CASSKIRDSGYDAGEQYV. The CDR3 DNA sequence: TGTGCCAGCAGCAAAATAAGGGACAGCGGATACGATGCAGGCGAGCAGTACGTC.

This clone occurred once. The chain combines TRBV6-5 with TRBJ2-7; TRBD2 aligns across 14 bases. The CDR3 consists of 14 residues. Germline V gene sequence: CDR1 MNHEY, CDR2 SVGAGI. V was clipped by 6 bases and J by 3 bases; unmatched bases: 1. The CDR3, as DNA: TGTGCCAGCAGGGGGACTAGCGGGGGCTACGAGCAGTACGTC. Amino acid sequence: CASRGTSGGYEQYV.

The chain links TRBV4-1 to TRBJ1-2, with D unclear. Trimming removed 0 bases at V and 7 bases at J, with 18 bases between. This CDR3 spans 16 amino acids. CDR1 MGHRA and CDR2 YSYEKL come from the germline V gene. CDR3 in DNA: TGCGCCAGCAGCCAAGATGGCGAGGGTCGGGCTATTGGCTACACCTTC. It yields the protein CASSQDGEGRAIGYTF.

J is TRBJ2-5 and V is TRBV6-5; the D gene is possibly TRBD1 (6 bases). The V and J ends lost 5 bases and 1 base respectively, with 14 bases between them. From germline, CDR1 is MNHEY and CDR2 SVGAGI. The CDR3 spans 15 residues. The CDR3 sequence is CASSRQQGPQETQYF. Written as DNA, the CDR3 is TGTGCCAGCAGTCGACAACAGGGACCCCAAGAGACCCAGTACTTC.

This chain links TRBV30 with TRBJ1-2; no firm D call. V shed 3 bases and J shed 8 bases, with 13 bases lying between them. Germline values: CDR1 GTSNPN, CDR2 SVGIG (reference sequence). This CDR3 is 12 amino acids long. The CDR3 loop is CAWSLQTGGYTF. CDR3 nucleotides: TGTGCCTGGAGCCTACAGACGGGCGGCTACACCTTC. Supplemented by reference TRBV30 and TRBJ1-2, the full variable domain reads SQTIHQWPATLVQPVGSPLSLECTVEGTSNPNLYWYRQAAGRGLQLLFYSVGIGQISSEVPQNLSASRPQDRQFILSSKKLLLSDSGFYLCAWSLQTGGYTFGSGTRLTVV.

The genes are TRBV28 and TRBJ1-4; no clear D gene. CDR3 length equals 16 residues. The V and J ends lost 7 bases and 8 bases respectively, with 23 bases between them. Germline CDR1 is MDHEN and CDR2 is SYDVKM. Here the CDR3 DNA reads TGTGCCAGCAACCCGGGGAGGCTCCGGGGAGAAGAAAAACTGTTTTTT. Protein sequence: CASNPGRLRGEEKLFF.